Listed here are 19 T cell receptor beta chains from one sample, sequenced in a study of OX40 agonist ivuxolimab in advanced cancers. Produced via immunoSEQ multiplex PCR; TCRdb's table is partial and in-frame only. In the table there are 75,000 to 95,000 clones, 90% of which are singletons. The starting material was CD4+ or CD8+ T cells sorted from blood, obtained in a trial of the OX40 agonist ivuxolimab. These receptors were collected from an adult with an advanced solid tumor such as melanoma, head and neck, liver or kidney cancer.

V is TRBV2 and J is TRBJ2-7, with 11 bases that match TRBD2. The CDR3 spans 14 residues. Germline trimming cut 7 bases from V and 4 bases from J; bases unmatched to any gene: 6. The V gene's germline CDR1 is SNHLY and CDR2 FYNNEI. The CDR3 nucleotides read TGTGCCAGCACTCCGGGACTAGCGGTTTACGAGCAGTACTTC. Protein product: CASTPGLAVYEQYF.

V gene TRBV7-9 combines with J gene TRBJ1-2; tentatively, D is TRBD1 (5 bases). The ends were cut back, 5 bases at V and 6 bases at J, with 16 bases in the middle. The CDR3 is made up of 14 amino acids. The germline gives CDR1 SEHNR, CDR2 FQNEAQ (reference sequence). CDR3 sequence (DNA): TGTGCCAGCAGCCCGACCGCAGGGTCCAATGGCTACACCTTC. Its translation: CASSPTAGSNGYTF. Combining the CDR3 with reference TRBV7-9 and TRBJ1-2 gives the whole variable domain DTGVSQNPRHKITKRGQNVTFRCDPISEHNRLYWYRQTLGQGPEFLTYFQNEAQLEKSRLLSDRFSAERPKGSFSTLEIQRTEQGDSAMYLCASSPTAGSNGYTFGSGTRLTVV.

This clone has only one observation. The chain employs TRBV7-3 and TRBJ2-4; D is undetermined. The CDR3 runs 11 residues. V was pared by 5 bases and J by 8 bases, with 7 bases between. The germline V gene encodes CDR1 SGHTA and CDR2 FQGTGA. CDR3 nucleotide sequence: TGTGCCAGCAGCAATGGCGACATTCAGTACTTC. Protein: CASSNGDIQYF. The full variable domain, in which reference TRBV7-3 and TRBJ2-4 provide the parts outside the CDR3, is GAGVSQTPSNKVTEKGKYVELRCDPISGHTALYWYRQSLGQGPEFLIYFQGTGAADDSGLPNDRFFAVRPEGSVSTLKIQRTERGDSAVYLCASSNGDIQYFGAGTRLSVL.

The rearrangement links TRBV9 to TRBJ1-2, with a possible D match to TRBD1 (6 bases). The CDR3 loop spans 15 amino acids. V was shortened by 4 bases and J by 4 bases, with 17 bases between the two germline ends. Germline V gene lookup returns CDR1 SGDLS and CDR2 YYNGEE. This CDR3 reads CASSYAPEGVYGYTF. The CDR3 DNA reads TGTGCCAGCAGCTACGCACCGGAGGGGGTCTATGGCTACACCTTC.

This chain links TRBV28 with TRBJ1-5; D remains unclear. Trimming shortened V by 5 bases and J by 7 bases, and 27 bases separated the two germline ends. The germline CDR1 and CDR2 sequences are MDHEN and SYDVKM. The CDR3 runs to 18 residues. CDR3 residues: CASSAWYYGPGSEQPQHF. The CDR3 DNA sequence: TGTGCCAGCAGTGCATGGTATTATGGCCCGGGATCGGAACAGCCCCAGCATTTT.

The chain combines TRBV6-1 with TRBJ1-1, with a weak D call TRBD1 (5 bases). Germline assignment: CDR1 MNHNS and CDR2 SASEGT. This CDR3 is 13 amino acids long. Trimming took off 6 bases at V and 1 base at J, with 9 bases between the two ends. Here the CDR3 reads CASRWDGNTEAFF. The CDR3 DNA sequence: TGTGCCAGCAGGTGGGACGGGAACACTGAAGCTTTCTTT.

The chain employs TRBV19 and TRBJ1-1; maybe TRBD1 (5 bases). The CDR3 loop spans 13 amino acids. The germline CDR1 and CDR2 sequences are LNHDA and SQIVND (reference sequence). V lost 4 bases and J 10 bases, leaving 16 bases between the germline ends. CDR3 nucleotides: TGTGCCAGTAGTAAGGGGTCGACGGATGGAGCTTTCTTT. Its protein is CASSKGSTDGAFF.

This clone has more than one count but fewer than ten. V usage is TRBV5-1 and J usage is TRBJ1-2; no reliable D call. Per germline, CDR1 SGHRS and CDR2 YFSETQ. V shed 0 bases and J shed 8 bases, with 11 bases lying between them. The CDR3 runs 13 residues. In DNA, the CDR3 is TGCGCCAGCAGCTTGGACCGAACCGAGGGCTACACCTTC. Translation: CASSLDRTEGYTF. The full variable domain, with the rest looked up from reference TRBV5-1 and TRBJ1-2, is KAGVTQTPRYLIKTRGQQVTLSCSPISGHRSVSWYQQTPGQGLQFLFEYFSETQRNKGNFPGRFSGRQFSNSRSEMNVSTLELGDSALYLCASSLDRTEGYTFGSGTRLTVV.

The CDR3 is CATNERDEQFF. The CDR3 DNA reads TGTGCCACCAACGAGAGGGATGAGCAGTTCTTC. This rearrangement joins TRBV15 to TRBJ2-1; D possibly corresponds to TRBD2 (5 bases). CDR3 size: 11 residues. The germline gives CDR1 LNHNV, CDR2 YYDKDF (reference sequence). Trimming cost V 7 bases and J 8 bases, with 9 bases left between them.

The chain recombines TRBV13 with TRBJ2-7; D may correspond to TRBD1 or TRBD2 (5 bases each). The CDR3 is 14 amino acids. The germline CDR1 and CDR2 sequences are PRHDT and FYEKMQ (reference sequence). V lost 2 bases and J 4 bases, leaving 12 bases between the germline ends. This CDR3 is CASSLRGARYEQYF. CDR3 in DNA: TGTGCCAGCAGCTTAAGAGGGGCGCGGTACGAGCAGTACTTC.

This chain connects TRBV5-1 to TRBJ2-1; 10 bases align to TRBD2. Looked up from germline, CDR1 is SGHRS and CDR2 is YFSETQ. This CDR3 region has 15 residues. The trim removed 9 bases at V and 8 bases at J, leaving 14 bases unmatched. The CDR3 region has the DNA TGCGCCACAAGGGAAGCGGGAGGGCCCAGGGATGAGCAGTTCTTC. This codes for CATREAGGPRDEQFF.

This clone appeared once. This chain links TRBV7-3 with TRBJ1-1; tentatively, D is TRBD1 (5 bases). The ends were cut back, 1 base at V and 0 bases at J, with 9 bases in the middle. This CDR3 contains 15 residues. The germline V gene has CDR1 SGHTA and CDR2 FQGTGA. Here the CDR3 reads CASSLIGGVNTEAFF. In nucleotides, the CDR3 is TGTGCCAGCAGCTTAATTGGGGGAGTGAACACTGAAGCTTTCTTT.

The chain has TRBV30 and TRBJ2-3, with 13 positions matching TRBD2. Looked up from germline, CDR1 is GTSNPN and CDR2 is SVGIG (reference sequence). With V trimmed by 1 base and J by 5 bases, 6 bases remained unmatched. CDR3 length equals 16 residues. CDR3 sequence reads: CAWSEGLAGEGDTQYF. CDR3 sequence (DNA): TGTGCCTGGAGTGAAGGACTAGCGGGAGAGGGAGATACGCAGTATTTT.

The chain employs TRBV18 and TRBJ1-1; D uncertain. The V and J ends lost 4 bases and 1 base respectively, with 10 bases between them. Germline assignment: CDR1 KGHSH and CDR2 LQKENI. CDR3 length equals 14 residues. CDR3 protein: CASSRGIRNTEAFF. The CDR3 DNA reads TGTGCCAGCTCACGGGGAATTAGGAACACTGAAGCTTTCTTT.

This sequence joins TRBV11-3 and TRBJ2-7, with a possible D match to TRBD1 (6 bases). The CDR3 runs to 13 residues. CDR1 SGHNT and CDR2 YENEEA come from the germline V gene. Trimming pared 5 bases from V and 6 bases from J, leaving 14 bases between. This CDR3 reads CASSVPDSGEQYF. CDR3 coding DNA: TGTGCCAGCAGCGTCCCGGACAGTGGCGAGCAGTACTTC.

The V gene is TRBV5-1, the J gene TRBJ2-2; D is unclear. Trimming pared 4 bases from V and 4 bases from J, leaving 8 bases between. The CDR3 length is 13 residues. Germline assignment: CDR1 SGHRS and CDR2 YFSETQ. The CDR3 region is CASSLSFTGELFF. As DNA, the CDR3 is TGCGCCAGCAGCCTCAGCTTCACCGGGGAGCTGTTTTTT.

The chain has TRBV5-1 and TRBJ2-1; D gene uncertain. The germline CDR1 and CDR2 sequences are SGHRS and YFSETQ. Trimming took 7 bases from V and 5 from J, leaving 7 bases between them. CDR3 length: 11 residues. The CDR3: CASGVDNEQFF. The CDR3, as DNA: TGCGCCAGCGGCGTAGACAATGAGCAGTTCTTC.

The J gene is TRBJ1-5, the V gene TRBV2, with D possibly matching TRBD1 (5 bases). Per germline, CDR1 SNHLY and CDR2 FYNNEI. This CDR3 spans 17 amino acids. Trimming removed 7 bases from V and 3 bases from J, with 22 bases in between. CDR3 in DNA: TGTGCCAGCACTTCGGAGCCGTGGGGCGCTGACAATCAGCCCCAGCATTTT. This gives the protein CASTSEPWGADNQPQHF.

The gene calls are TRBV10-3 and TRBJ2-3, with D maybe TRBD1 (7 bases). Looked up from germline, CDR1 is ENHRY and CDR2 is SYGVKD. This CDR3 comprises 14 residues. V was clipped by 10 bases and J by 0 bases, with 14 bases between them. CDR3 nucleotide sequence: TGTGCCAGCGGGACAGCCCCTAGCACAGATACGCAGTATTTT. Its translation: CASGTAPSTDTQYF.